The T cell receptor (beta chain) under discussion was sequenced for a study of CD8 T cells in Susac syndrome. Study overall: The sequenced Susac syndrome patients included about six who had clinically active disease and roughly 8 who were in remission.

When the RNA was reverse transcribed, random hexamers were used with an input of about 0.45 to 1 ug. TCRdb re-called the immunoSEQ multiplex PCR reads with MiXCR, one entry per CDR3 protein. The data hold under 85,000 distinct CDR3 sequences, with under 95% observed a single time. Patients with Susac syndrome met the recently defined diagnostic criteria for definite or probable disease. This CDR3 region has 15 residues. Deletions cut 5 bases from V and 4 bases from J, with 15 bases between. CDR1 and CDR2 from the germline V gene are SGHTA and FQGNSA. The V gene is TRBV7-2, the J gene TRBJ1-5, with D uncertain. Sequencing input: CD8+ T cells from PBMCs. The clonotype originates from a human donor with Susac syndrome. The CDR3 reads CASSAGFSRNQPQHF. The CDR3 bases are TGTGCCAGCAGCGCTGGTTTTAGTAGAAATCAGCCCCAGCATTTT.